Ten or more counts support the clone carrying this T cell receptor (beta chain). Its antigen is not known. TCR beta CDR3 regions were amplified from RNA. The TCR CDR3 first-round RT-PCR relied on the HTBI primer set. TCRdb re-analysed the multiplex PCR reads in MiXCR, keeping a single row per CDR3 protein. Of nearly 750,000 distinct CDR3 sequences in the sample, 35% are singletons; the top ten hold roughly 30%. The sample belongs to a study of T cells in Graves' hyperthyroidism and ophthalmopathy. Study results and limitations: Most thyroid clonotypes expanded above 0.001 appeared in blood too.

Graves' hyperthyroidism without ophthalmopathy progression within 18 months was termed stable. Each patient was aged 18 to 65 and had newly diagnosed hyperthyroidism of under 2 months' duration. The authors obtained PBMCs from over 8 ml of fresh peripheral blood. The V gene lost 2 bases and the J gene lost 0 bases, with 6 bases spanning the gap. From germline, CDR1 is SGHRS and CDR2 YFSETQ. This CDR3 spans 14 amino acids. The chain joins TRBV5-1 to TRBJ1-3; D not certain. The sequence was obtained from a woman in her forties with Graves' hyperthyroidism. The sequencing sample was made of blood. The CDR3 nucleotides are TGCGCCAGCAGCTTTACGGACTCTGGAAACACCATATATTTT. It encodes CASSFTDSGNTIYF. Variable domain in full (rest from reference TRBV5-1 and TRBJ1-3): KAGVTQTPRYLIKTRGQQVTLSCSPISGHRSVSWYQQTPGQGLQFLFEYFSETQRNKGNFPGRFSGRQFSNSRSEMNVSTLELGDSALYLCASSFTDSGNTIYFGEGSWLTVV.